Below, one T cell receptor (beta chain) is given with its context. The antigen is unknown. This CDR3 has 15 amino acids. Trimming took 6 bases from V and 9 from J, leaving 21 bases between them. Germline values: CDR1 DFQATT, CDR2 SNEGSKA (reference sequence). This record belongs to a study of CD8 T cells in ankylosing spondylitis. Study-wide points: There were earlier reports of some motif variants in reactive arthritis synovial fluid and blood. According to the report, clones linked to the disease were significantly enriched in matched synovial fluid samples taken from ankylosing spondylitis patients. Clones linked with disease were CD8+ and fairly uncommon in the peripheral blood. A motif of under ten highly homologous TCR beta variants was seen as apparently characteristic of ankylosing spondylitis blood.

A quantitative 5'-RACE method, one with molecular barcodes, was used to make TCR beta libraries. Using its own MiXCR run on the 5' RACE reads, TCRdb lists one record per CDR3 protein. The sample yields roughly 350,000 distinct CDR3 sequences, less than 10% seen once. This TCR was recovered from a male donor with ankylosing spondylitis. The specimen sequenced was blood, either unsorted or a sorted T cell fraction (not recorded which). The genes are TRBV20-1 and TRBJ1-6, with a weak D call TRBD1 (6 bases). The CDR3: CSAVPGDPRSSPLHF. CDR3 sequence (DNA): TGCAGTGCGGTCCCAGGGGACCCTAGAAGTTCACCCCTCCACTTT.